This T cell receptor beta chain appears in the sequencing data of a study of shared clonotypes between healthy human individuals. Study overall: Three plates were used per donor for CD4 naive, three for CD4 memory, two for CD8 naive and one for CD8 memory.

Concerning this clone: What it binds is unknown.

After removal of 3 bases from V and 9 bases from J, the junction contained 10 bases not matched to a gene. The CDR3 is made up of 15 amino acids. Germline V CDR1 and CDR2: SGHAT, FQNNGV. In the original workflow: Filtering differed since immunoSEQ provided only junctions, with no quality scores. This table comes from immunoSEQ multiplex PCR, and its TCRdb copy is limited to in-frame clones, with some not included. The D gene and trimming were derived from the DNA, and the V and J assignments and clone size from that table. The repertoire holds millions of clones, around nine tenths seen once, with around 0.14% in the top ten. Whole-study findings and limits: Only blood was sampled, and tissue TCR repertoires likely differ from blood ones. In contrast to clonotypes shared by all four donors, non-shared clonotypes had lower generation probabilities.

This clonotype was obtained from a man between 18 and 29 years old in good health. The chain is built from TRBV11-2 and TRBJ2-2; 7 positions match TRBD2. Sequencing was carried out using naive CD4+ T cells sorted from blood. Subset defined: CD45RA+ positively selected. CDR3 region: CASSFRTSLARELFF. In DNA form, the CDR3 reads TGTGCCAGCAGCTTTCGGACTAGTTTGGCGCGGGAGCTGTTTTTT. The complete variable domain, with remaining parts taken from reference TRBV11-2 and TRBJ2-2, reads EAGVAQSPRYKIIEKRQSVAFWCNPISGHATLYWYQQILGQGPKLLIQFQNNGVVDDSQLPKDRFSAERLKGVDSTLKIQPAKLEDSAVYLCASSFRTSLARELFFGEGSRLTVL.